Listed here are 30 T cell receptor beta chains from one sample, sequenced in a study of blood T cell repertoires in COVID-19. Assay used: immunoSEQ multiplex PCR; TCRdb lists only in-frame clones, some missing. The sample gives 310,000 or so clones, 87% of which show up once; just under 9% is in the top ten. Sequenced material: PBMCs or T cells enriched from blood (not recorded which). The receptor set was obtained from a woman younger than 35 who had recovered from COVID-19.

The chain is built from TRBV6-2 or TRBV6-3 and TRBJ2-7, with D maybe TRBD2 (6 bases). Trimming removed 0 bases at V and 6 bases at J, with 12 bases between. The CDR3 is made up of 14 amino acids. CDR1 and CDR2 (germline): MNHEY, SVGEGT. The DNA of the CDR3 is TGTGCCAGCAGTTACTCGGGTCGGGGAGGCGAGCAGTACTTC. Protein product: CASSYSGRGGEQYF.

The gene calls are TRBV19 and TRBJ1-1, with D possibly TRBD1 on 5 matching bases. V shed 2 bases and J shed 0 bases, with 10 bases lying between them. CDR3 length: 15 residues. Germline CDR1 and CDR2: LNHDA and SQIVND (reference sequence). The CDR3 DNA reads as TGTGCCAGTAGTATATCGGGGGACCTGAACACTGAAGCTTTCTTT. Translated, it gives CASSISGDLNTEAFF. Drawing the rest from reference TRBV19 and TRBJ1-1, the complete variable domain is DGGITQSPKYLFRKEGQNVTLSCEQNLNHDAMYWYRQDPGQGLRLIYYSQIVNDFQKGDIAEGYSVSREKKESFPLTVTSAQKNPTAFYLCASSISGDLNTEAFFGQGTRLTVV.

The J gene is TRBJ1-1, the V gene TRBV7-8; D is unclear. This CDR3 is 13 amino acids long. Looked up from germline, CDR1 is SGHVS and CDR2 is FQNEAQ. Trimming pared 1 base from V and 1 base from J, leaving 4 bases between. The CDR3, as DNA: TGTGCCAGCAGCTTAGATCAGAACACTGAAGCTTTCTTT. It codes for CASSLDQNTEAFF. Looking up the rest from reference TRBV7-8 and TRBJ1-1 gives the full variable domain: GAGVSQSPRYKVAKRGQDVALRCDPISGHVSLFWYQQALGQGPEFLTYFQNEAQLDKSGLPSDRFFAERPEGSVSTLKIQRTQQEDSAVYLCASSLDQNTEAFFGQGTRLTVV.

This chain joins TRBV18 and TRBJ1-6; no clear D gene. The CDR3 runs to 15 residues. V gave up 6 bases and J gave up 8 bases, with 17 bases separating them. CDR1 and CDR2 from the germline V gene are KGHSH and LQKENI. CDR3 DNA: TGTGCCAGCTCCTCCCTCGATGAGGCCCATTCACCCCTCCACTTT. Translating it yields CASSSLDEAHSPLHF.

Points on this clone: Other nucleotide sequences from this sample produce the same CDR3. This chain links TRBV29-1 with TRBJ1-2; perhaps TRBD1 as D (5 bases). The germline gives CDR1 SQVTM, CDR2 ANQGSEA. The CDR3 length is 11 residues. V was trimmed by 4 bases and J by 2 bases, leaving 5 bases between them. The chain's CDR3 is CSVGGNYGYTF. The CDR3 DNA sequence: TGCAGCGTTGGGGGCAACTATGGCTACACCTTC.

CDR3 DNA: TGCAGCGTCCCCGGTAGGGGACTAATCACAGATACGCAGTATTTT. Its translation: CSVPGRGLITDTQYF. The chain couples TRBV29-1 to TRBJ2-3; 7 positions agree with TRBD2. The J segment lost 2 bases and the V segment lost 6 bases, leaving 11 bases of the junction unmatched. The CDR3 is made up of 15 amino acids. Germline assignment: CDR1 SQVTM and CDR2 ANQGSEA.

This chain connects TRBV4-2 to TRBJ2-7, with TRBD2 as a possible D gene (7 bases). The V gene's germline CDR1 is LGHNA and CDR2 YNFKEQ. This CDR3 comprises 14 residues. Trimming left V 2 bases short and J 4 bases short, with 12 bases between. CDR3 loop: CASSQPGGPYEQYF. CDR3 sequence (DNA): TGTGCCAGCAGCCAACCCGGGGGGCCTTACGAGCAGTACTTC.

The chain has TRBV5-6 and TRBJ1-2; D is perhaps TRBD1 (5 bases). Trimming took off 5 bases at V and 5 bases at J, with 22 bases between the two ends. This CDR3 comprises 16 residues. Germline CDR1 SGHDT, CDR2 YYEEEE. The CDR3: CASSLELGGSLYGYTF. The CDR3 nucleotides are TGTGCCAGCAGTCTGGAATTGGGGGGTAGTTTGTATGGCTACACCTTC.

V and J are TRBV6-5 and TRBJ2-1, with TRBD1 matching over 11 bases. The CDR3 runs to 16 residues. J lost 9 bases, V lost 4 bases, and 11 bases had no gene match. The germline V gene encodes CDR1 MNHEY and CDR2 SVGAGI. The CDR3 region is CASSWDGQGALGEQFF. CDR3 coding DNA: TGTGCCAGCAGTTGGGATGGACAGGGGGCGTTGGGTGAGCAGTTCTTC.

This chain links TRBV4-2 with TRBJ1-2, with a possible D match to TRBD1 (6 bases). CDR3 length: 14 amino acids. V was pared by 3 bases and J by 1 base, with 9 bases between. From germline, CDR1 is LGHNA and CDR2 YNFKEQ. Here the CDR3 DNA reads TGTGCCAGCAGCCAGATACAGGGTAACTATGGCTACACCTTC. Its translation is CASSQIQGNYGYTF.

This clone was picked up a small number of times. The CDR3 bases are TGTGCCAGCAGCCCCGAGGCGCTAGCGGGGGCCGCCTTTGAGCAGTACTTC. Its protein product is CASSPEALAGAAFEQYF. The gene calls are TRBV5-4 and TRBJ2-7; 10 positions match TRBD2. Germline V gives CDR1 SGHNT, CDR2 YYREEE (reference sequence). There are 17 residues in the CDR3. V shed 4 bases and J 7 bases; nucleotides not matched to a gene: 17.

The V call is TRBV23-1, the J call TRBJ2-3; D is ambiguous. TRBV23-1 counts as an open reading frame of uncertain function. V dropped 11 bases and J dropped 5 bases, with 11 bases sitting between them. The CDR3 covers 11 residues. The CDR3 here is CAFFWRDTQYF. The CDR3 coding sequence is TGCGCCTTTTTTTGGAGAGATACGCAGTATTTT.

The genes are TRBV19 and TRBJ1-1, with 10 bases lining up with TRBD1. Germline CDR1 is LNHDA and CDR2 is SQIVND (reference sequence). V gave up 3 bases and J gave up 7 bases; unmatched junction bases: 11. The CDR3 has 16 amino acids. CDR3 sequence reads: CASSIRQGAGGGEAFF. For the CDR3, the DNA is TGTGCCAGTAGTATCCGACAGGGGGCCGGGGGTGGTGAAGCTTTCTTT.

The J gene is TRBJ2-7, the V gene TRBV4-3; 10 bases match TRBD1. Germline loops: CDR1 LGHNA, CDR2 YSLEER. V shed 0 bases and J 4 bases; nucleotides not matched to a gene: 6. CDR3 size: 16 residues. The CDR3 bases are TGCGCCAGCAGCCAAGATTGGGGACAGGGGTTTTACGAGCAGTACTTC. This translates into CASSQDWGQGFYEQYF.

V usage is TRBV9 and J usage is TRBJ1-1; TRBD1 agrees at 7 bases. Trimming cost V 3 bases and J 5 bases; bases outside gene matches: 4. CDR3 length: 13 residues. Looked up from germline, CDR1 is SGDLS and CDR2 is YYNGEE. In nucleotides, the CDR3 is TGTGCCAGCAGCGCGACAGGGATGACTGAAGCTTTCTTT. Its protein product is CASSATGMTEAFF. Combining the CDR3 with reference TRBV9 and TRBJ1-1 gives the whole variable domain DSGVTQTPKHLITATGQRVTLRCSPRSGDLSVYWYQQSLDQGLQFLIQYYNGEERAKGNILERFSAQQFPDLHSELNLSSLELGDSALYFCASSATGMTEAFFGQGTRLTVV.

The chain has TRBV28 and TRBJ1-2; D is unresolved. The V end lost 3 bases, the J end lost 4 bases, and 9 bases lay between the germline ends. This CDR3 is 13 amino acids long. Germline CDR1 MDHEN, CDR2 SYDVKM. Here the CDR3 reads CASSFVEFYGYTF. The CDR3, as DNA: TGTGCCAGCAGTTTTGTGGAGTTCTATGGCTACACCTTC.

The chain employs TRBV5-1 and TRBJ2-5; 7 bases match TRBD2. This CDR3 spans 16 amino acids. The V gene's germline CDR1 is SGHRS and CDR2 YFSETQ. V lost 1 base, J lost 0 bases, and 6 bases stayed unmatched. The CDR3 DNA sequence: TGCGCCAGCAGCTTGTGGGACGGGGGGTACCAAGAGACCCAGTACTTC. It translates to CASSLWDGGYQETQYF.

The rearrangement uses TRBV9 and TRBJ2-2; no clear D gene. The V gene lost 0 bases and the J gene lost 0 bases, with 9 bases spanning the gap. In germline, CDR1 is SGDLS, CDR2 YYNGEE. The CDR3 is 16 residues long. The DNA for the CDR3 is TGTGCCAGCAGCGTAGGTGGCAGCGCGAACACCGGGGAGCTGTTTTTT. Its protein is CASSVGGSANTGELFF.

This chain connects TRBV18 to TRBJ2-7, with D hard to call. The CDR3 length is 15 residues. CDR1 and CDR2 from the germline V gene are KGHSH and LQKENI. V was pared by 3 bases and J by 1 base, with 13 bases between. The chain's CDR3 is CASSPLETLSYEQYF. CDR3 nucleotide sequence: TGTGCCAGCTCACCGCTAGAAACACTATCCTACGAGCAGTACTTC.

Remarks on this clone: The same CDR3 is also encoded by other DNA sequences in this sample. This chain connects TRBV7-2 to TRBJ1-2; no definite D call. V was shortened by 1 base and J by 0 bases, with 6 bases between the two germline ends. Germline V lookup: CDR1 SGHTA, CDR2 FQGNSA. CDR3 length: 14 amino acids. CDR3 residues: CASSLGGSNYGYTF. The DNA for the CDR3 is TGTGCCAGCAGCTTAGGAGGGTCTAACTATGGCTACACCTTC.

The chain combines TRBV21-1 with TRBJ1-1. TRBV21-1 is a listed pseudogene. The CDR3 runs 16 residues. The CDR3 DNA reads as TGTGCCAGCAGCAAAAAGGGGGGGTCCATGAACACTGAAGCTTTCTTT. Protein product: CASSKKGGSMNTEAFF.

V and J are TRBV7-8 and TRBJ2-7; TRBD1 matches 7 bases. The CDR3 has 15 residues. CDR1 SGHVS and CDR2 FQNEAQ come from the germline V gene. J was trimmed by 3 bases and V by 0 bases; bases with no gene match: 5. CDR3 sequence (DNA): TGTGCCAGCAGCTTAGCCGGGACAGAAAACTACGAGCAGTACTTC. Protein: CASSLAGTENYEQYF.

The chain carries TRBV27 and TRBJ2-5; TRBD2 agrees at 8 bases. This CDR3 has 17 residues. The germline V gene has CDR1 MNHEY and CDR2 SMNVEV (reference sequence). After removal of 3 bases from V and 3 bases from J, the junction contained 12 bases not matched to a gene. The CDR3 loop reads CASSLAPRTSGKETQYF. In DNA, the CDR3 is TGTGCCAGCAGTTTGGCCCCTCGAACTAGCGGAAAAGAGACCCAGTACTTC.

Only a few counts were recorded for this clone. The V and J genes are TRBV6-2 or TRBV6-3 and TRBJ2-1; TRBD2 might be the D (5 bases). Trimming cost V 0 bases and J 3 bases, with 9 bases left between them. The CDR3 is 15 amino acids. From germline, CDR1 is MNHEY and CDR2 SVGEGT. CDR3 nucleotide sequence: TGTGCCAGCAGTTACTCTACCGGGGACTACAATGAGCAGTTCTTC. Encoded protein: CASSYSTGDYNEQFF.

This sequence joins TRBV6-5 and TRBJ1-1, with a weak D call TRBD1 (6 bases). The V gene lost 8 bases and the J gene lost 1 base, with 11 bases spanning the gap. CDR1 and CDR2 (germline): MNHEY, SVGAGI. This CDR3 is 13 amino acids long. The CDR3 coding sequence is TGTGCCAGCGGACAGACAGGGAACACTGAAGCTTTCTTT. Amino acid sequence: CASGQTGNTEAFF.

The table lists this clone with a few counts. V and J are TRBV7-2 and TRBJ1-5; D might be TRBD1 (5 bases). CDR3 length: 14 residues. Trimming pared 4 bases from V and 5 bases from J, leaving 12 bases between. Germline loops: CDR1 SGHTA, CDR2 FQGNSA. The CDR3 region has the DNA TGTGCCAGCAGCTCCCTCCAGACAGATCAGCCCCAGCATTTT. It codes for CASSSLQTDQPQHF.

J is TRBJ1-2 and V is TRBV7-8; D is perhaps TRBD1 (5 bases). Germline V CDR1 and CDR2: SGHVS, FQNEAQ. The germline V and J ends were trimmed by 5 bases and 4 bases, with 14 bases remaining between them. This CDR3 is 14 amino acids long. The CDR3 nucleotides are TGTGCCAGCAGCCCGTCGGGGGGTTCCTATGGCTACACCTTC. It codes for CASSPSGGSYGYTF.

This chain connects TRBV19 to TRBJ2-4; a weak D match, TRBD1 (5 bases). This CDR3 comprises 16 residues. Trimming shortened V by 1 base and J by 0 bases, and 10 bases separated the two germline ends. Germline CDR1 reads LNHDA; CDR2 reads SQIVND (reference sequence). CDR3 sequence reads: CASSIVAGLAKNIQYF. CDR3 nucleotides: TGTGCCAGTAGTATAGTTGCAGGGCTAGCCAAAAACATTCAGTACTTC.

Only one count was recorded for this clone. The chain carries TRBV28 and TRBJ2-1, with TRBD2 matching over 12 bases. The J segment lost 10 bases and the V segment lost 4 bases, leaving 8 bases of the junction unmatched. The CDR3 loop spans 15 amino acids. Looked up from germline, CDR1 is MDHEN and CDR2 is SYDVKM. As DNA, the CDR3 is TGTGCCAGCAGTTCCCTAGCGGGAGGGTCAGGCGAGCAGTTCTTC. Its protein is CASSSLAGGSGEQFF.

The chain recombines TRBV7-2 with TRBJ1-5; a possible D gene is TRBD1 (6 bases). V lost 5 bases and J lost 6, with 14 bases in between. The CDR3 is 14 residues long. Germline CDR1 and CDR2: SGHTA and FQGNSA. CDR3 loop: CASSVTGMGQPQHF. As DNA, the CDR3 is TGTGCCAGCAGCGTAACAGGGATGGGTCAGCCCCAGCATTTT.